This is a list of T cell receptor beta chains from one sample in a study of cytomegalovirus exposure and HLA in healthy donors. Clones were read by immunoSEQ multiplex PCR, and TCRdb kept only the in-frame ones, dropping some. This repertoire shows 150,000 or so clones, under 80% found once; its top ten account for around 1.5%. Sequenced: PBMCs. The receptor set was obtained from a woman between 25 and 40 years old in good health and CMV-seronegative. Each CDR3 is given with its conserved first and last residue. The D gene is left open where the match is weak. Size is stated for part of the rows, as once, few or many counts, or as a class when the clone is expanded.

few TRBJ2-1 TRBV11-2 TRBD2 TGTGCCAGCAGCTCCATAGCGGGGAGGGGTGATGAGCAGTTCTTC CASSSIAGRGDEQFF
- TRBJ2-5 TRBV23-1 TRBD2 TGCGCCAGCAGTCAATTCAATCAACCCCGGCTAGCGGCGCCCATAGAGACCCAGTACTTC CASSQFNQPRLAAPIETQYF
- TRBJ1-5 TRBV6-1 - TGTGCAAGCGGCAGGGAGGCCAATCAGCCCCAGCATTTT CASGREANQPQHF
- TRBJ2-5 TRBV5-6 TRBD1 TGTGCCAGCAGCTTGGCCGGGACAGGAGCCCAAGAGACCCAGTACTTC CASSLAGTGAQETQYF
- TRBJ2-4 TRBV5-1 TRBD2 TGCGCCAGCAGCGTGGCTAGCGGGGGGTTGGGAAACATTCAGTACTTC CASSVASGGLGNIQYF
- TRBJ2-1 TRBV7-3 TRBD2 TGTGCCAGCAGCTCCGGGGCAGCGGGGGGGCCCTACAATGAGCAGTTCTTC CASSSGAAGGPYNEQFF
- TRBJ2-2 TRBV4-1 TRBD2 TGCGCCAGCAGCCAGCCAACCCGACTAGCGTCGACCGGGGAGCTGTTTTTT CASSQPTRLASTGELFF
- TRBJ1-5 TRBV13 - TGTGCCAGCAGCCATAGGGGAGGGGGTGCCAATCAGCCCCAGCATTTT CASSHRGGGANQPQHF
- TRBJ1-1 TRBV28 - TGTGCCAGCAGTAGCTCCTCTCCCGAAGCTTTCTTT CASSSSSPEAFF
- TRBJ1-2 TRBV29-1 - TGCAGCGCCCACCGTGGGCACATCGGCCACACCTTC CSAHRGHIGHTF
few TRBJ2-5 TRBV7-8 - TGTGCCAGCAGCTTAGGCAGGGGAGAGTACCAAGAGACCCAGTACTTC CASSLGRGEYQETQYF
- TRBJ1-3 TRBV9 - TGTGCCAGCAGCACAACAGCCATCTCTGGAAACACCATATATTTT CASSTTAISGNTIYF
- TRBJ1-1 TRBV5-1 - TGCGCCAGCAGCTTGGTTCCCCAGGCCGGAAACACTGAAGCTTTCTTT CASSLVPQAGNTEAFF
once TRBJ2-1 TRBV2 TRBD2 TGTGCCAGCAGTGAGATCATCGGCGGGGGGCCTAAAGATGAGCAGTTCTTC CASSEIIGGGPKDEQFF
- TRBJ1-1 TRBV28 - TGTGCCAGCAGCTCGAGCAGGGCCTTGAACACTGAAGCTTTCTTT CASSSSRALNTEAFF
- TRBJ1-2 TRBV27 - TGTGCCAGCAGTTTTCACCAGGGAGGGATAAGCTATGGCTACACCTTC CASSFHQGGISYGYTF
- TRBJ1-2 TRBV28 TRBD1 TGTGCCAGCAGCCCTGTTGGGACAGGGCAGCCCGGCTACACCTTC CASSPVGTGQPGYTF
- TRBJ2-1 TRBV27 TRBD2 TGTGCCAGCAGTCCCCTCTCGGGAGGAGGAAGTAATGAGCAGTTCTTC CASSPLSGGGSNEQFF
- TRBJ1-6 TRBV6-1 - TGTGCCAGCAGTGTGGACAGACATTATTCACCCCTCCACTTT CASSVDRHYSPLHF
few TRBJ2-2 TRBV9 - TGTGCCAGCAGCGTTGGACTTCCGAACACCGGGGAGCTGTTTTTT CASSVGLPNTGELFF
- TRBJ1-4 TRBV30 - TGTGCCTGGCAAAGGGGAGGAAATGAAAAACTGTTTTTT CAWQRGGNEKLFF
- TRBJ2-7 TRBV27 TRBD2 TGTGCCAGCAGTCCCCGGTGGGGGGGCTCCTACGAGCAGTACTTC CASSPRWGGSYEQYF
- TRBJ1-5 TRBV9 TRBD1 TGTGCCAGCAGCGCCTCCGGGACAGAAAATCAGCCCCAGCATTTT CASSASGTENQPQHF
few TRBJ1-6 TRBV30 TRBD1 TGTGCCTTGAGGGCAGGGGGGTATTCACCCCTCCACTTT CALRAGGYSPLHF
- TRBJ2-7 TRBV4-1 TRBD1 TGCGCCAGCAGCCCCCGGGACAGGGATCTTTACGAGCAGTACTTC CASSPRDRDLYEQYF
- TRBJ1-4 TRBV5-1 - TGCGCCAGCAGCTTGGGACAGGCAACTAATGAAAAACTGTTTTTT CASSLGQATNEKLFF
- TRBJ2-5 TRBV7-9 TRBD2 TGTGCCAGCAGCACCCGGACTAGTCAAGAGACCCAGTACTTC CASSTRTSQETQYF
- TRBJ2-1 TRBV21-1 - TGTGCCAGCATGGGCGATGAGCAGTTCTTC CASMGDEQFF
- TRBJ1-5 TRBV6-5 - TGTGCCAGCAGTGAAGACCTAGAGCGACAGCCCCAGCATTTT CASSEDLERQPQHF
few TRBJ1-1 TRBV6-5 TRBD1 TGTGCCAGCACCCCGGGAGGACAGGGAGGATTGCAAGCTTTCTTT CASTPGGQGGLQAFF
- TRBJ2-3 TRBV19 - TGTGCCAGTAGGGGCAGGGAAACAGATACGCAGTATTTT CASRGRETDTQYF
- TRBJ1-2 TRBV5-8 - TGTGCCAGCAGCTTGGGGTACAGGTCCCAAGAATACTACACCTTC CASSLGYRSQEYYTF
- TRBJ1-2 TRBV6-6 - TGTGCCAGCAGCCTAACAGGAGACTATGGCTACACCTTC CASSLTGDYGYTF
- TRBJ1-5 TRBV27 - TGTGCCAGCACCCAAAATCCAGAAGGCAATCAGCCCCAGCATTTT CASTQNPEGNQPQHF
once TRBJ1-4 TRBV5-6 TRBD1 TGTGCCAGCAGCTTGGGACAGGGTGGGTTTGAAAAACTGTTTTTT CASSLGQGGFEKLFF
- TRBJ1-3 TRBV2 - TGTGCCAGCAGGGCGGAGAGTTCCGGAAACACCATATATTTT CASRAESSGNTIYF
- TRBJ2-2 TRBV27 TRBD2 TGTGCCAGCAGTCTTACGCCCACTAGCGGGGGCATCACCGGGGAGCTGTTTTTT CASSLTPTSGGITGELFF
few TRBJ1-4 TRBV27 - TGTGCCAGCAGGAGGAGGGGCTATGAAAAACTGTTTTTT CASRRRGYEKLFF
- TRBJ2-7 TRBV5-1 TRBD1 TGCGCCAGCAGCCCACTAATCGGGACAGTCTACGAGCAGTACTTC CASSPLIGTVYEQYF
- TRBJ1-2 TRBV5-4 TRBD1 TGTGCCAGCAGCTTTGCAGGGGGCGGGGAACGAAACTATGGCTACACCTTC CASSFAGGGERNYGYTF
- TRBJ2-2 TRBV5-1 - TGCGCCAGCAGCTTGGAGGTCGGGTTGAACACCGGGGAGCTGTTTTTT CASSLEVGLNTGELFF
- TRBJ2-1 TRBV5-4 - TGTGCCAGCAGCTCTGCCTACAATGAGCAGTTCTTC CASSSAYNEQFF
- TRBJ1-1 TRBV7-9 TRBD1 TGTGCCAGCAGCTTCGGGACAGTCGAAGCTTTCTTT CASSFGTVEAFF
- TRBJ1-6 TRBV28 - TGTGCCAGCAGCCCATGGGACATTTCAGCCTCACCCCTCCACTTT CASSPWDISASPLHF
few TRBJ2-4 TRBV9 - TGTGCCAGCAGCGTAGGGGCGATCGGGGGAGGAAGAAACATTCAGTACTTC CASSVGAIGGGRNIQYF
- TRBJ2-7 TRBV19 - TGTGCCAGTAGCCTCAGGGGGGAAACCTACGAGCAGTACTTC CASSLRGETYEQYF